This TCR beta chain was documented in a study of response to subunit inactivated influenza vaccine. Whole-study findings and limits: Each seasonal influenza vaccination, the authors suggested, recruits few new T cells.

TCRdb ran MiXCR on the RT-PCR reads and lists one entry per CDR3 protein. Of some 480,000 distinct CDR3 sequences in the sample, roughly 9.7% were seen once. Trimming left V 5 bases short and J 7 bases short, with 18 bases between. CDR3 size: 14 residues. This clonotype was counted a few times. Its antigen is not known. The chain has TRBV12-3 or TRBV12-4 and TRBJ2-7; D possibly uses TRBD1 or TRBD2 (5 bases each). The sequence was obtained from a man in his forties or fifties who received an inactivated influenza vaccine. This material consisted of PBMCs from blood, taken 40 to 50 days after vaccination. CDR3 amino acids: CASSPGPVGYEQYF. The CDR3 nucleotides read TGTGCCAGCAGTCCGGGACCGGTAGGGTATGAGCAGTACTTC.